What follows describes a single T cell receptor (beta chain). No antigen is known for it. Everyone who donated was a healthy bone marrow donor. Nominally healthy donors provided the samples, though records likely missed some immune exposures. V was trimmed by 2 bases and J by 6 bases, leaving 17 bases between them. The CDR3 is 16 residues long. Germline V gene sequence: CDR1 SGDLS, CDR2 YYNGEE. These data come from a study of cytomegalovirus exposure and HLA in healthy donors. About the study: Across 300 to 400 genotyped donors, over 70% landed in the Caucasian-associated ancestry cluster.

The study ran its PCR with 60 Vbeta and 13 Jbeta primers. Produced via immunoSEQ multiplex PCR; TCRdb's table is partial and in-frame only. The sample has some 250,000 clones, approximately 81% seen once. Study-wide results and caveats: For TCR beta chains, V- and J-gene trimming was later linked to a missense DCLRE1C variant.

V gene TRBV9 combines with J gene TRBJ2-2, with D possibly being TRBD2 (7 bases). The TCR was taken from a woman in her fifties or sixties in good health and CMV-seropositive. The sample consisted of PBMCs. In DNA, the CDR3 is TGTGCCAGCAGCGTCGGGGGGCTGGGGGGGTCCGGGGAGCTGTTTTTT. It is translated as CASSVGGLGGSGELFF.